One and the same sample provided the 7 T cell receptor beta chains below, sequenced in a study of response to subunit inactivated influenza vaccine. TCRdb reprocessed the RT-PCR reads with MiXCR, giving one entry per CDR3 protein. The sample includes 800,000 or so distinct CDR3 sequences, about 20% of them seen just once. The input for sequencing was PBMCs from blood, taken roughly 5 days after vaccination. These receptors were obtained from a man over 45 who received an inactivated influenza vaccine.

This clonotype was seen only once. The chain recombines TRBV2 with TRBJ2-2; unclear D gene. V lost 11 bases, J lost 4 bases, and 14 bases lay in between. This CDR3 is 13 amino acids long. Germline V lookup: CDR1 SNHLY, CDR2 FYNNEI. The CDR3 reads CAATREITGELFF. CDR3 nucleotides: TGTGCCGCAACGAGAGAAATCACCGGGGAGCTGTTTTTT.

About this clonotype itself: Germline and junction disagree at one end, which may indicate a read error. This sequence joins TRBV29-1 and TRBJ2-7, with 14 nucleotides matching TRBD2. The CDR3 covers 18 residues. CDR1 and CDR2 from the germline V gene are SQVTM and ANQGSEA. DNA of the CDR3: TGCAGCGTTAATCTCCCCGGGACTAGCGGGAGTAGCTCCTACGGGCAGTACTTC. Residues: CSVNLPGTSGSSSYGQYF.

This chain connects TRBV20-1 to TRBJ2-2; 8 bases agree with TRBD2. This CDR3 is 14 amino acids long. Germline trimming cut 4 bases from V and 4 bases from J; bases unmatched to any gene: 5. The germline gives CDR1 DFQATT, CDR2 SNEGSKA (reference sequence). The CDR3 loop reads CSATPLAGTGELFF. CDR3 in DNA: TGCAGTGCTACCCCCCTAGCGGGCACCGGGGAGCTGTTTTTT.

The sample holds a few counts of this clonotype. The chain has TRBV12-3 or TRBV12-4 and TRBJ1-5; TRBD1 might be the D (6 bases). This CDR3 contains 12 residues. Trimming stripped 7 bases from V and 6 bases from J, with 10 bases between. The CDR3 DNA is TGTGCCAGCACCGGGGGGCGTCAGCCCCAGCATTTT. This encodes CASTGGRQPQHF.

This chain connects TRBV12-3 or TRBV12-4 to TRBJ2-3, with unresolved D. Trimming stripped 4 bases from V and 5 bases from J, with 10 bases between. The CDR3 contains 13 residues. The CDR3 bases are TGTGCCAGCAGTTATTTCTCCCGAGATACGCAGTATTTT. Its translation: CASSYFSRDTQYF.

The sample holds many counts of this clonotype. This rearrangement joins TRBV11-2 to TRBJ2-1; D gene unclear. There are 15 residues in the CDR3. Germline CDR1 SGHAT, CDR2 FQNNGV. V was pared by 5 bases and J by 0 bases, with 11 bases between. CDR3 DNA: TGTGCCAGCAGCCCACGCGGATTCTCCTACAATGAGCAGTTCTTC. The encoded protein is CASSPRGFSYNEQFF. Supplemented by reference TRBV11-2 and TRBJ2-1, the full variable domain reads EAGVAQSPRYKIIEKRQSVAFWCNPISGHATLYWYQQILGQGPKLLIQFQNNGVVDDSQLPKDRFSAERLKGVDSTLKIQPAKLEDSAVYLCASSPRGFSYNEQFFGPGTRLTVL.

This clonotype has ten or more counts. The chain is built from TRBV7-8 and TRBJ2-1, with no clear D. Germline V CDR1 and CDR2: SGHVS, FQNEAQ. The germline V and J ends were trimmed by 5 bases and 9 bases, with 11 bases remaining between them. CDR3 size: 12 residues. CDR3 bases: TGTGCCAGCAGCCCCCCAGCCGGTGAGCAGTTCTTC. Residues: CASSPPAGEQFF.